These 5 T cell receptor beta chains were sequenced from one sample in a study of cytomegalovirus exposure and HLA in healthy donors. A multiplex PCR was run with 60 Vbeta primers and 13 Jbeta primers. Libraries were prepared by immunoSEQ multiplex PCR; TCRdb keeps only in-frame clonotypes and omits some of them. The profile covers some 170,000 clones, with 70% to 85% appearing a single time and 2% to 3% taken by the ten largest. Sequencing used PBMCs. The receptors were sampled from a human donor in good health.

This clone was seen only once. The V call is TRBV9, the J call TRBJ2-5; 8 bases are shared with TRBD1. J was trimmed by 2 bases and V by 0 bases; bases with no gene match: 3. Germline V gene sequence: CDR1 SGDLS, CDR2 YYNGEE. The CDR3 is 15 amino acids. The CDR3 nucleotides read TGTGCCAGCAGCGTAGATACAGGGGGACAAGAGACCCAGTACTTC. Translation gives CASSVDTGGQETQYF.

The chain joins TRBV6-6 to TRBJ2-2, with TRBD1 matching over 9 bases. CDR1 and CDR2 from the germline V gene are MNHNY and SVGAGI (reference sequence). The CDR3 extends over 15 amino acids. V shed 4 bases and J 7 bases; nucleotides not matched to a gene: 7. The CDR3 spells CASSFTQGAGGELFF. The CDR3 DNA reads as TGTGCCAGCAGTTTCACACAGGGGGCGGGCGGGGAGCTGTTTTTT.

This chain uses TRBV11-2 with TRBJ1-1; 7 bases agree with TRBD1. The CDR3 runs 15 residues. The V and J ends lost 1 base and 4 bases, in that order; junction bases with no gene match: 6. Germline CDR1 is SGHAT and CDR2 is FQNNGV. Here the CDR3 reads CASSLVQGGGTEAFF. The CDR3 region has the DNA TGTGCCAGCAGCTTAGTTCAGGGGGGAGGCACTGAAGCTTTCTTT. The whole variable domain, remainder taken from reference TRBV11-2 and TRBJ1-1, is EAGVAQSPRYKIIEKRQSVAFWCNPISGHATLYWYQQILGQGPKLLIQFQNNGVVDDSQLPKDRFSAERLKGVDSTLKIQPAKLEDSAVYLCASSLVQGGGTEAFFGQGTRLTVV.

This clone was recorded only once. The gene calls are TRBV7-8 and TRBJ2-7, with 8 bases matching TRBD1. Germline loops: CDR1 SGHVS, CDR2 FQNEAQ. Losses at the gene ends were 5 bases for V and 6 bases for J; bases not matched to a gene: 15. The CDR3 has 16 amino acids. CDR3 loop: CASSPNARAGGLEQYF. The CDR3 DNA reads as TGTGCCAGCAGCCCCAACGCGCGCGCAGGGGGCCTCGAGCAGTACTTC.

The chain carries TRBV7-9 and TRBJ2-1; D unclear. In germline, CDR1 is SEHNR, CDR2 FQNEAQ (reference sequence). The CDR3 is made up of 15 amino acids. Trimming stripped 5 bases from V and 0 bases from J, with 11 bases between. CDR3: CASSPQASSYNEQFF. CDR3 DNA: TGTGCCAGCAGCCCCCAGGCGAGCTCCTACAATGAGCAGTTCTTC.